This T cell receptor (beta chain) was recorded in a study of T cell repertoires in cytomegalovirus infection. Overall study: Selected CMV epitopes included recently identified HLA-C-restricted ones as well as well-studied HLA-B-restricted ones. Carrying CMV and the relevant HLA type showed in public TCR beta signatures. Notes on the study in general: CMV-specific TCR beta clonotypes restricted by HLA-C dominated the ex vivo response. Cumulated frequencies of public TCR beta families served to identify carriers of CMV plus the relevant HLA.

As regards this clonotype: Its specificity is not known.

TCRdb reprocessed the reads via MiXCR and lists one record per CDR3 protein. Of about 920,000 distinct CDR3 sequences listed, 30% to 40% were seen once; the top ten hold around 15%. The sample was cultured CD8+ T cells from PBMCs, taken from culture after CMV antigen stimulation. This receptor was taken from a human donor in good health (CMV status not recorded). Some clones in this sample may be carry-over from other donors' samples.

DNA of the CDR3: TGTGCCACCAGCAGAGAGGGGGCACCGCGTGGCACAGATACGCAGTATTTT. It encodes CATSREGAPRGTDTQYF. The chain links TRBV15 to TRBJ2-3; weak D call: TRBD1 (6 bases). CDR1 is LNHNV and CDR2 is YYDKDF in the germline V gene (reference sequence). Trimming shortened V by 0 bases and J by 1 base, and 14 bases separated the two germline ends. The CDR3 covers 17 residues.